This note documents a single T cell receptor (beta chain) sequence. Its cognate antigen is unknown. Method: immunoSEQ multiplex PCR; TCRdb's copy keeps in-frame clones and lacks some. The repertoire holds hundreds of thousands of clones, with around 96% as singletons. This sample is drawn from a study of shared clonotypes between healthy human individuals. Turning to the study itself: Every donor yielded three CD4 naive, three CD4 memory, two CD8 naive and one CD8 memory plate.

As defined, naive CD8 cells were CD45RO-negative and positively selected for CCR7, with terminally differentiated effector memory CD45RA+ cells excluded. Study-level points and caveats: Genetic and exposure-history diversity was limited by the small donor number. Generally, estimated richness proved larger in naive subsets than it did in memory subsets. Clonotype sharing across a few donors was observed for around 4.8% of naive CD4 clonotypes.

The sequencing sample was made of naive CD8+ T cells sorted from blood. This clonotype was obtained from a woman in her twenties or thirties in good health.

The CDR3 protein is CASSPTKHRDQETQYF. CDR3 in DNA: TGTGCCAGCAGCCCGACGAAACACAGGGACCAAGAGACCCAGTACTTC. The V and J genes are TRBV7-7 and TRBJ2-5; a possible D gene is TRBD1 (6 bases). This CDR3 contains 16 residues. The V end was cut by 5 bases, the J end by 0 bases, with 16 bases between. Germline V lookup: CDR1 SSHAT, CDR2 FNYEAQ (reference sequence).